Listed below are T cell receptor beta chains from one sample, sequenced in a study of T cell responses to AZD1222 COVID-19 vaccine. Produced via immunoSEQ multiplex PCR; TCRdb's table is partial and in-frame only. The sample shows 150,000 to 200,000 clones, 85% to 90% of them seen only once. This specimen was peripheral blood, taken on day 0 of AZD1222 vaccination. These receptor sequences come from an adult in good health. Each CDR3 is given with its conserved first and last residue. Fields, in order: clone size, V gene, D gene, CDR3 length, J gene, CDR3 DNA, CDR3 protein. A D gene is named only where the DNA matches it firmly. Size values are once, few and many counts, or a class for expanded clones, and some rows have none.

abundance: NA; v_gene: TRBV13; d_gene: TRBD1; len: 15; j_gene: TRBJ1-2; CDR3nt: TGTGCCAGCAGCTTACGGGAGGGGGCGAGCTATGGCTACACCTTC; CDR3aa: CASSLREGASYGYTF
abundance: NA; v_gene: TRBV5-1; d_gene: TRBD1; len: 15; j_gene: TRBJ1-1; CDR3nt: TGCGCCAGCAGCCAGGGGGGCCTAATGAACACTGAAGCTTTCTTT; CDR3aa: CASSQGGLMNTEAFF
abundance: NA; v_gene: TRBV11-1; d_gene: NA; len: 14; j_gene: TRBJ2-7; CDR3nt: TGTGCCAGCAGCCCCCGGTGGCAGGGCTACGAGCAGTACTTC; CDR3aa: CASSPRWQGYEQYF
abundance: once; v_gene: TRBV9; d_gene: NA; len: 13; j_gene: TRBJ2-5; CDR3nt: TGTGCCAGCAGCTCCAAGGGGGAAGGGACCCAGTACTTC; CDR3aa: CASSSKGEGTQYF
abundance: NA; v_gene: TRBV25-1; d_gene: NA; len: 14; j_gene: TRBJ2-1; CDR3nt: TGTGCCAGCAGTGAACAGGGGTCCGTCCATGAGCAGTTCTTC; CDR3aa: CASSEQGSVHEQFF
abundance: NA; v_gene: TRBV5-4; d_gene: TRBD2; len: 16; j_gene: TRBJ2-3; CDR3nt: TGTGCCAGCAGCCTGACTAGCGGGAGTTACACAGATACGCAGTATTTT; CDR3aa: CASSLTSGSYTDTQYF
abundance: NA; v_gene: TRBV12-1; d_gene: NA; len: 19; j_gene: TRBJ2-3; CDR3nt: TGTGCCAGCAGCTTTGCGTCAGTAGAGGGGACGCCTAGCACAGATACGCAGTATTTT; CDR3aa: CASSFASVEGTPSTDTQYF
abundance: once; v_gene: TRBV6-1; d_gene: NA; len: 14; j_gene: TRBJ1-2; CDR3nt: TGTGCCAGCAGTGAAGCGGGACGGCCTGGAGGCTACACCTTC; CDR3aa: CASSEAGRPGGYTF
abundance: NA; v_gene: TRBV5-1; d_gene: NA; len: 15; j_gene: TRBJ2-7; CDR3nt: TGCGCCAGCAGGACCCCCGGGACCGGGAGTGAGGAGCAGTACTTC; CDR3aa: CASRTPGTGSEEQYF
abundance: NA; v_gene: TRBV14; d_gene: NA; len: 15; j_gene: TRBJ1-6; CDR3nt: TGTGCCAGCAAAAGTTCGGGACGGGCGAATTCACCCCTCCACTTT; CDR3aa: CASKSSGRANSPLHF
abundance: few; v_gene: TRBV28; d_gene: TRBD2; len: 15; j_gene: TRBJ2-1; CDR3nt: TGTGCCAGCAGTGAGACTAGCGGGAGGGGAAATGAGCAGTTCTTC; CDR3aa: CASSETSGRGNEQFF
abundance: NA; v_gene: TRBV27; d_gene: TRBD1; len: 16; j_gene: TRBJ2-7; CDR3nt: TGTGCCAGCAGTTCCTATGACAGGGGACGGGTGGGGGAGCAGTACTTC; CDR3aa: CASSSYDRGRVGEQYF
abundance: NA; v_gene: TRBV19; d_gene: NA; len: 14; j_gene: TRBJ1-5; CDR3nt: TGTGCCAGTAGTACGCAGGGTCCCAATCAGCCCCAGCATTTT; CDR3aa: CASSTQGPNQPQHF
abundance: NA; v_gene: TRBV5-1; d_gene: TRBD1; len: 15; j_gene: TRBJ1-2; CDR3nt: TGCGCCAGCAGCTTGGCGGCGGGACAGGCCTATGGCTACACCTTC; CDR3aa: CASSLAAGQAYGYTF
abundance: once; v_gene: TRBV28; d_gene: TRBD1; len: 15; j_gene: TRBJ1-5; CDR3nt: TGTGCCAGCAGGAAAGACAGGGGTGAGAATCAGCCCCAGCATTTT; CDR3aa: CASRKDRGENQPQHF
abundance: NA; v_gene: TRBV6-6; d_gene: TRBD1; len: 13; j_gene: TRBJ1-2; CDR3nt: TGTGCCAGCAGTCGGACAGGGTTCTATGGCTACACCTTC; CDR3aa: CASSRTGFYGYTF
abundance: once; v_gene: TRBV5-5; d_gene: TRBD1; len: 16; j_gene: TRBJ2-3; CDR3nt: TGTGCCAGCAGCCCTGGACAGGGGGGAACCACAGATACGCAGTATTTT; CDR3aa: CASSPGQGGTTDTQYF